This TCR beta chain was profiled in a study of T cell repertoires in cytomegalovirus infection (dated by TCRdb to about 2019). At the level of the whole study: Peptide stimulations targeted recently identified HLA-C-restricted CMV epitopes, whose presentation resists viral immunomodulation, together with well-studied HLA-B-restricted epitopes. Donor HLA type was relevant to the analysis, as public TCR beta signatures indicated carriage of CMV infection together with the matching HLA type.

Sequencing used an Illumina HiSeq 1500. TCRdb's own reprocessing of the public reads used fastp at Q25 and MiXCR and kept productive beta chains. Each entry is one CDR3 protein sequence, shown with its most common DNA and genes. The sample table records about 480,000 distinct CDR3 sequences; 33% of these occur just once. The biggest ten clones account for 17% of the sample. Results the study describes overall, beyond this receptor: The ex vivo response was dominated by HLA-C-restricted CMV-specific TCR beta clonotypes, and the single most frequent clonotype in two of eight donors was supplied by these HLA-C-restricted clonotypes. Carriers of CMV infection plus the relevant HLA type were discriminated by the cumulative frequency of public TCR beta family members in the study cohort and in an independent roughly 370-donor cohort.

The sample's treatment or condition label, decoded: in vitro stimulation with specific CMV peptide epitopes to enrich CMV-specific T cells. CDR3 length: 15 amino acids, cysteine to phenylalanine. The sequence is cut down to CDR3 DNA, 45 bases in frame from base 1. Reading the germline V gene (reference sequence) gives CDR1 MNHEY and CDR2 SMNVEV. V was cut back by 5 bases and J by 4 bases, leaving a gap of 18 bases between them. A word on this clonotype: Its antigen is not yet known. Qualities for individual bases were not recorded, and no much larger clone is one base off.

Here the chain combines TRBV27 and TRBJ2-7, and TRBD1 may be the D gene, going by 7 matching bases. Here the sequenced sample was cultured PBMCs, taken from culture after CMV antigen stimulation. This clonotype originated in a human donor in good health (CMV status not recorded). Some clones in this sample may be carry-over from other donors' samples. The CDR3: CASSLFPTGRYEQYF. Read as DNA, the sequence is TGTGCCAGCAGTCTCTTTCCGACAGGGAGGTACGAGCAGTACTTC.